This entry is about one TCR beta chain. Its antigen is still unknown. No base qualities exist here, and no much larger clone lies one base off it. The germline V gene (reference sequence) sets CDR1 to SEHNR and CDR2 to FQNEAQ. Relative to germline, V is missing 5 bases and J is missing 3 bases, with 6 bases of the junction outside any gene match. The CDR3 numbers 14 residues from cysteine through phenylalanine. Only CDR3 DNA is held: 42 bases, read in frame from base 1. This sample was taken from a study of blood T cell repertoires in COVID-19 (dated by TCRdb to 2020 to 2022). For the study in its entirety: Samples covering the acute and convalescent phases of COVID-19 were provided by collaborators in the United States, Italy and Spain. The material from the prospective study consisted of cDNA or gDNA derived from T cells, B-cell-depleted T cells, or PBMCs. Subjects who had been exposed to COVID-19, were actively infected with it, or had recovered from it provided the deeply sampled blood TCRbeta repertoires that made up the dataset. The repertoires were made available in a free public database intended to serve as a resource for research on the immune response to SARS-CoV-2. The samples were drawn from two sources: the first 160 participants of the ongoing ImmuneRACE study, and over 950 subjects contributed by 6 global collaborators. The sample metadata nearly always contained a de-identified subject ID, COVID-19 status, age in years and sex. Where available, HLA class I and class II types were obtained from metadata supplied by the sample provider rather than from assay-based typing.

Summary of the overall study and its limitations: The quantity of clinical and demographic metadata differed by source and by participant and was supplied without curation.

The collaborating institutions used their own protocols to collect whole blood in K2EDTA tubes. For TCRbeta analysis, collaborators shipped samples as frozen whole blood, isolated PBMCs, or DNA extracted from either of those sample types. The immunoSEQ Assay, a bias-controlled multiplex PCR, was used to amplify TCRbeta CDR3 regions from genomic DNA. Per the authors' processing: Nucleated cell counts per sample were estimated from amplification of reference gene primers within the assay. Sequence reads were collapsed and filtered to measure the absolute abundance of every unique TCRbeta CDR3 rearrangement. For each sample, productive Simpson clonality was calculated as the square root of Simpson's diversity index across productive rearrangements. This is the immuneACCESS table as TCRdb keeps it, with only in-frame sequences that have V and J called. A part of the clones is gone; compared with another copy, unresolved V genes explain less than half, and the rest is unexplained. V and J calls and clone size are copied from that table; D and trimming were computed from the DNA. Here the sample has about 180,000 clones; more than 80% occur a single time. Jointly, the top ten make up approximately 7.1% of the sample.

This sequence uses TRBV7-9 and TRBJ2-7; 8 junctional bases match TRBD2. The material sequenced was peripheral blood. The TCR originated in a human donor in a cohort sampled during active COVID-19. The nucleotides are TGTGCCAGCAGCCCTACGGGGGGGAACTACGAGCAGTACTTC. The translation is CASSPTGGNYEQYF.